This section outlines one T cell receptor (beta chain) sequence together with its context. The data were obtained in a study of cytomegalovirus exposure and HLA in healthy donors. The PCR had 60 Vbeta and 13 Jbeta primers. The method was immunoSEQ multiplex PCR; TCRdb's version includes in-frame clones alone and lacks a portion of them. This sample's table has 40,000 or so clones. CDR3 length: 18 amino acids. Germline values: CDR1 PRHDT, CDR2 FYEKMQ (reference sequence). Trimming removed 4 bases at V and 0 bases at J, with 21 bases between. The chain links TRBV13 to TRBJ1-2; D is perhaps TRBD1 (6 bases). This TCR came from a male donor in good health and CMV-seronegative. The sequenced material came from PBMCs. In nucleotides, the CDR3 is TGTGCCAGCAGCTCCAAAATCATCCAGGGGTTAGCTAACTATGGCTACACCTTC. The encoded protein is CASSSKIIQGLANYGYTF.